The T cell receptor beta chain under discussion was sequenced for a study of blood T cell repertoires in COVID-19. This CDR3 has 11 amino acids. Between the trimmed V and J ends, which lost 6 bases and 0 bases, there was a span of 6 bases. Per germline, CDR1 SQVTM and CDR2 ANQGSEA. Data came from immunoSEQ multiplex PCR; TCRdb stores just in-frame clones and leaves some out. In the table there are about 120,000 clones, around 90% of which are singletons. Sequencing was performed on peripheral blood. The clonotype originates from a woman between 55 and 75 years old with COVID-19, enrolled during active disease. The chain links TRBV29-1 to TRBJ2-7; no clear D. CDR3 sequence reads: CSVKSSYEQYF. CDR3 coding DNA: TGCAGCGTAAAGAGCTCCTACGAGCAGTACTTC.